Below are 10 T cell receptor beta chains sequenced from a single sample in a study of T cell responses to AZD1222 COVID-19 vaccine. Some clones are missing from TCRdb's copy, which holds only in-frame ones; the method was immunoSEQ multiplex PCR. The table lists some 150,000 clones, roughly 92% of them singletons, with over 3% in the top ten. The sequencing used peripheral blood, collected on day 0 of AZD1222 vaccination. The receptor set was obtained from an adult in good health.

CDR3: CASSFGTGNTIYF. For the CDR3, the DNA is TGTGCCAGCAGTTTTGGCACTGGAAACACCATATATTTT. The chain employs TRBV12-3 or TRBV12-4 and TRBJ1-3; D remains ambiguous. The germline V and J ends were trimmed by 3 bases and 2 bases, with 5 bases remaining between them. The CDR3 runs 13 residues.

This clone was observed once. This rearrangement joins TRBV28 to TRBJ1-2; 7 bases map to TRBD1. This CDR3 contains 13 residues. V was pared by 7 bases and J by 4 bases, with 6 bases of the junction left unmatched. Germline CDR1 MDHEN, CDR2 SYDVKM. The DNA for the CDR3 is TGTGCCAGCAAGCGACAGGGCGGCTATGGCTACACCTTC. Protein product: CASKRQGGYGYTF.

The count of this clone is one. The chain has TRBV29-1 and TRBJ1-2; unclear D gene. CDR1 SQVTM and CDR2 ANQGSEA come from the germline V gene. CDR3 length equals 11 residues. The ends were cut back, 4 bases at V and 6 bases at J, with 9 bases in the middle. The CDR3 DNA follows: TGCAGCGTTGCCCAGCTAGATGGCTACACCTTC. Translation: CSVAQLDGYTF.

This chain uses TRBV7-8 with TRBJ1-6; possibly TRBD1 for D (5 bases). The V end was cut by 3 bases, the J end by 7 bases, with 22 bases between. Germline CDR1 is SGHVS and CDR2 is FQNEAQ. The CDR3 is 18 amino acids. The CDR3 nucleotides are TGTGCCAGCAGCTTGATTAGCCCGTCCGGGACGTCGAATTCACCCCTCCACTTT. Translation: CASSLISPSGTSNSPLHF.

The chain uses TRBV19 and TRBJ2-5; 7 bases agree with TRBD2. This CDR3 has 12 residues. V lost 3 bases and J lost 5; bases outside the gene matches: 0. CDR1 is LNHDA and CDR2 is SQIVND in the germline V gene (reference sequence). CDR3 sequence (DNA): TGTGCCAGTAGTATGGGAGGGGAGACCCAGTACTTC. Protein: CASSMGGETQYF.

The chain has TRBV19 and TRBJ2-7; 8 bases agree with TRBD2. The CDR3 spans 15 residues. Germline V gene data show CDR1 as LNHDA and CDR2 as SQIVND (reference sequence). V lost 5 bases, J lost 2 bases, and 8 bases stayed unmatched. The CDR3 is CASSRLAGSTYEQYF. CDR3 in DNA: TGTGCCAGTAGTCGGTTAGCGGGATCAACCTACGAGCAGTACTTC.

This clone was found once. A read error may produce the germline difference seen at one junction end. CDR3 in DNA: TGTGCCAGCATCACACGGCTGGATTTT. This translates into CASITRLDF. The V and J genes are TRBV5-8 and TRBJ2-3; D not resolved. Germline loops: CDR1 SGHTS, CDR2 YDEGEE. This CDR3 is built from 9 residues.

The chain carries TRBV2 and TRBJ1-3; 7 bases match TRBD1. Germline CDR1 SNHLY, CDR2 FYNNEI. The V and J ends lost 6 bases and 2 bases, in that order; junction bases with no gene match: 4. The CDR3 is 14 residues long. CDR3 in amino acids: CASSDRVPGNTIYF. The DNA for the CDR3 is TGTGCCAGCAGCGACAGGGTCCCTGGAAACACCATATATTTT.

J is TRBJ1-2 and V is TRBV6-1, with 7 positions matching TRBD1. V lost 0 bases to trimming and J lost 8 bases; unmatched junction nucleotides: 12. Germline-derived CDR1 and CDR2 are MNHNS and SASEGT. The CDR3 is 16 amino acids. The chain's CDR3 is CASSEAGDSRLGGYTF. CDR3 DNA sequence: TGTGCCAGCAGTGAAGCAGGGGACAGCCGTCTAGGAGGCTACACCTTC.

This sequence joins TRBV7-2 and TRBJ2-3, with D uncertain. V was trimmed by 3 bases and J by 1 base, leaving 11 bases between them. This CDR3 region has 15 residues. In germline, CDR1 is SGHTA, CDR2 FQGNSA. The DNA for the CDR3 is TGTGCCAGCAGCTTTACCCGGATGGGCACAGATACGCAGTATTTT. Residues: CASSFTRMGTDTQYF.